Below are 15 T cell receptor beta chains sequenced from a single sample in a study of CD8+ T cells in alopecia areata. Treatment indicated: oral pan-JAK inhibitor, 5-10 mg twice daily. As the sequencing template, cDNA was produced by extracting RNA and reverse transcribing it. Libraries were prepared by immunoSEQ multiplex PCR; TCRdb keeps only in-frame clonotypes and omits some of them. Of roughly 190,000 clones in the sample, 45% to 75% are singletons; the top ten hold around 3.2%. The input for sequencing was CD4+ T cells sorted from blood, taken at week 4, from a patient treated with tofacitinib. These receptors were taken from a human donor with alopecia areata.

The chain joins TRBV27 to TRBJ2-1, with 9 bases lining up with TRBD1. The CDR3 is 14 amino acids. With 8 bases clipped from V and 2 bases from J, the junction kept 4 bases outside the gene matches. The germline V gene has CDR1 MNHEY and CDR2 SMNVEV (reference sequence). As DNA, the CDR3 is TGTGCCAGCCTCCGGGACAGGGCCTACAATGAGCAGTTCTTC. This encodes CASLRDRAYNEQFF.

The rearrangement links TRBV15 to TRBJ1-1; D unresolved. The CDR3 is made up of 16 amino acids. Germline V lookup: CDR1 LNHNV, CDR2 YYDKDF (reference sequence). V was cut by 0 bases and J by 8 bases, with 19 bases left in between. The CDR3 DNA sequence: TGTGCCACCAGCAGAGACTACTGGGCCAACGGAGGGGAAGCTTTCTTT. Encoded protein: CATSRDYWANGGEAFF.

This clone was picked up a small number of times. CDR3 amino acids: CAGDRDSSYNEQFF. CDR3 nucleotide sequence: TGTGCCGGAGACCGGGACAGCTCCTACAATGAGCAGTTCTTC. This chain connects TRBV14 to TRBJ2-1, with 7 bases aligning to TRBD1. Germline V gene lookup returns CDR1 SGHDN and CDR2 FVKESK. This CDR3 contains 14 residues. The trim removed 11 bases at V and 0 bases at J, leaving 7 bases unmatched.

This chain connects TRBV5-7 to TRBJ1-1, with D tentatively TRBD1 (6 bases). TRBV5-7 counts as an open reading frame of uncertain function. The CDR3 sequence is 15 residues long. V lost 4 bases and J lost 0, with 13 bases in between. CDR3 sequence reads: CASSLGGAVNTEAFF. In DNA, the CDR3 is TGTGCCAGCAGCCTCGGGGGGGCGGTGAACACTGAAGCTTTCTTT.

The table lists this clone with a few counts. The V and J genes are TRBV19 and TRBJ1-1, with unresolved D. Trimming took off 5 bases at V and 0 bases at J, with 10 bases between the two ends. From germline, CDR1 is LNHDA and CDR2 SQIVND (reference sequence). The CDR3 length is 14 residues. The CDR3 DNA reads TGTGCCAGTAGTGTGGGCACCCTGAACACTGAAGCTTTCTTT. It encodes CASSVGTLNTEAFF. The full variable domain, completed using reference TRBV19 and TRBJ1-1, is DGGITQSPKYLFRKEGQNVTLSCEQNLNHDAMYWYRQDPGQGLRLIYYSQIVNDFQKGDIAEGYSVSREKKESFPLTVTSAQKNPTAFYLCASSVGTLNTEAFFGQGTRLTVV.

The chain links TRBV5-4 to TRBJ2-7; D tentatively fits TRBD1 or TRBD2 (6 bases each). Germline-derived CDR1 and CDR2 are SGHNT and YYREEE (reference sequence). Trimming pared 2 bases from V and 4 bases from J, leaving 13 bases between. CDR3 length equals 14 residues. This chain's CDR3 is CASSLGGGPYEQYF. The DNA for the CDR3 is TGTGCCAGCAGCTTAGGGGGAGGTCCTTACGAGCAGTACTTC. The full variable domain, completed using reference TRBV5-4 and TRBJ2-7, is ETGVTQSPTHLIKTRGQQVTLRCSSQSGHNTVSWYQQALGQGPQFIFQYYREEENGRGNFPPRFSGLQFPNYSSELNVNALELDDSALYLCASSLGGGPYEQYFGPGTRLTVT.

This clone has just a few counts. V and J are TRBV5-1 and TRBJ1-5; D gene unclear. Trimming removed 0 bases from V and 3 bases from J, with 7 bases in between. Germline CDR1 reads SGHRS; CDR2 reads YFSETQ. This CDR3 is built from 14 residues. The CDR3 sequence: CASSLGVHNQPQHF. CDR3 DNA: TGCGCCAGCAGCTTGGGAGTACACAATCAGCCCCAGCATTTT.

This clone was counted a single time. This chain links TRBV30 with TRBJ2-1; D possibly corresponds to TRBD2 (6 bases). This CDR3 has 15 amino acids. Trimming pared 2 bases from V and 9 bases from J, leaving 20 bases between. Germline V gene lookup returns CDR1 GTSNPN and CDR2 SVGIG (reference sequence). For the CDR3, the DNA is TGTGCCTGGAGTCCAATCGGGGCGGCGGAGGGTGAGCAGTTCTTC. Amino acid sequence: CAWSPIGAAEGEQFF.

The CDR3 sequence: CAWGTGGHGNTGELFF. The CDR3 nucleotides read TGTGCCTGGGGCACAGGGGGCCACGGGAACACCGGGGAGCTGTTTTTT. This chain links TRBV30 with TRBJ2-2, with 9 bases lining up with TRBD1. CDR1 and CDR2 from the germline V gene are GTSNPN and SVGIG (reference sequence). J gave up 1 base and V 5 bases, and 8 bases lay outside the gene matches. The CDR3 runs to 16 residues.

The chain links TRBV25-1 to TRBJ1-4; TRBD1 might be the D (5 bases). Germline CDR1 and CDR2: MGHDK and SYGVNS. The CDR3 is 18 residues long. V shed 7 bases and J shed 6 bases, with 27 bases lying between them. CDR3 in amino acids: CASTDQSLRDGGYEKLFF. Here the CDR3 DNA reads TGTGCCAGCACAGACCAGAGCCTTAGGGACGGTGGATATGAAAAACTGTTTTTT.

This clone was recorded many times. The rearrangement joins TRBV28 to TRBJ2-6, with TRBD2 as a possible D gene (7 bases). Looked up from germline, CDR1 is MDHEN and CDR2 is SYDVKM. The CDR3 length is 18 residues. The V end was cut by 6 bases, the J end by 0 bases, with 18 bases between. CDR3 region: CASSYPRGGASGANVLTF. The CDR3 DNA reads TGTGCCAGCAGCTATCCTAGGGGGGGAGCCTCTGGGGCCAACGTCCTGACTTTC.

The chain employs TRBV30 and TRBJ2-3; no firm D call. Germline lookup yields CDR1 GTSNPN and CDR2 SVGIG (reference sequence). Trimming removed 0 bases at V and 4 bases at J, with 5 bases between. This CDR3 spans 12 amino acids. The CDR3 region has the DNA TGTGCCTGGAGTGTCGGATCAGATACGCAGTATTTT. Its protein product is CAWSVGSDTQYF.

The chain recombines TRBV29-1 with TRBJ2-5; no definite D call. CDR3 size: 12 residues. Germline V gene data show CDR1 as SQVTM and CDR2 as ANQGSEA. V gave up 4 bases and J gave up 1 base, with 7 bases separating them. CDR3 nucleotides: TGCAGCGTTGGCAGTCCCCAAGAGACCCAGTACTTC. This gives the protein CSVGSPQETQYF.

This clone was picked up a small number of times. CDR3 DNA sequence: TGCAGCGCCAGAGCTGGACAGGGGGCGAACACCGGGGAGCTGTTTTTT. As protein: CSARAGQGANTGELFF. This rearrangement joins TRBV29-1 to TRBJ2-2, with 10 bases identical to TRBD1. Germline trimming cut 7 bases from V and 0 bases from J; bases unmatched to any gene: 8. This CDR3 contains 16 residues. Germline CDR1 SQVTM, CDR2 ANQGSEA.

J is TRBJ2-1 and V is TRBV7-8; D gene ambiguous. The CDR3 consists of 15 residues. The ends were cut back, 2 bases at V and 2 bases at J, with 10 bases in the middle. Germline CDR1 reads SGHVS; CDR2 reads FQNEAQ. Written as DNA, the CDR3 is TGTGCCAGCAGCTTAATCGGAAGCCCCTACAATGAGCAGTTCTTC. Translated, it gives CASSLIGSPYNEQFF. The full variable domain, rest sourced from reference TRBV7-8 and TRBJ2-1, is GAGVSQSPRYKVAKRGQDVALRCDPISGHVSLFWYQQALGQGPEFLTYFQNEAQLDKSGLPSDRFFAERPEGSVSTLKIQRTQQEDSAVYLCASSLIGSPYNEQFFGPGTRLTVL.